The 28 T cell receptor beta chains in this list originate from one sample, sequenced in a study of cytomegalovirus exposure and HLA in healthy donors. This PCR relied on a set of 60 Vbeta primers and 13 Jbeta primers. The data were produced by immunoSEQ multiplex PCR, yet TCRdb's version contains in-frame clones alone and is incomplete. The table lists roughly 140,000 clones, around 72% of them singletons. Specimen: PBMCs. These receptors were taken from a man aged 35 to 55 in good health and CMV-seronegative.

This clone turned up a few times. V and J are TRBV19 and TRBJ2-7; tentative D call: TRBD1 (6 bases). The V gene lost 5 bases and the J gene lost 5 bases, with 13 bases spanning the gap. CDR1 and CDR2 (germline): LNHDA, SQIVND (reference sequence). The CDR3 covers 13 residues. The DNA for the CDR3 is TGTGCCAGTAGTTGGGGCAGGGGAAACGAGCAGTACTTC. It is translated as CASSWGRGNEQYF.

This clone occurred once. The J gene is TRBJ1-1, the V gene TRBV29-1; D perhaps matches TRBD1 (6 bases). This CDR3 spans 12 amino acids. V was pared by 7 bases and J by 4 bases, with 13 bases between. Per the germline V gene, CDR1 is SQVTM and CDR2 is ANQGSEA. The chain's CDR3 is CSAGTTSTEAFF. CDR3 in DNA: TGCAGCGCAGGGACAACCAGCACTGAAGCTTTCTTT.

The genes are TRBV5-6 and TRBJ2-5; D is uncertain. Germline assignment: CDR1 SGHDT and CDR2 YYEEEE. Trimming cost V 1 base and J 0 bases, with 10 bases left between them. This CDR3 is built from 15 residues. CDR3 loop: CASSLTRWYQETQYF. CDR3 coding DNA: TGTGCCAGCAGCTTGACGCGGTGGTACCAAGAGACCCAGTACTTC.

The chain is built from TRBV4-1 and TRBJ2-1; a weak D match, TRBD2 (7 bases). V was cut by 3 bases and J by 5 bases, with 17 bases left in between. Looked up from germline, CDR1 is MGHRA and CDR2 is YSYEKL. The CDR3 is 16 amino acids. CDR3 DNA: TGCGCCAGCAGCCACCCTCGGGGGGCCCTCGACAATGAGCAGTTCTTC. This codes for CASSHPRGALDNEQFF.

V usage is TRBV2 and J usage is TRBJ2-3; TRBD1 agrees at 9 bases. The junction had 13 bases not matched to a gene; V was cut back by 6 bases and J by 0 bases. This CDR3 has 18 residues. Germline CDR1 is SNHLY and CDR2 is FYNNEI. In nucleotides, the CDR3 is TGTGCCAGCAGGAGGCGACAGGGGGACTACACTAGCACAGATACGCAGTATTTT. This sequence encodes CASRRRQGDYTSTDTQYF.

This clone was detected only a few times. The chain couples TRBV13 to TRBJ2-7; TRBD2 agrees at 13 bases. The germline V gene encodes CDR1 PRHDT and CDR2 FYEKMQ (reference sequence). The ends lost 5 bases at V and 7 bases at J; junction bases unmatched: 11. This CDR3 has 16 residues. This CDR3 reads CASSRPLAGGPGEQYF. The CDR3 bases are TGTGCCAGCAGCCGTCCACTAGCGGGAGGGCCCGGAGAGCAGTACTTC.

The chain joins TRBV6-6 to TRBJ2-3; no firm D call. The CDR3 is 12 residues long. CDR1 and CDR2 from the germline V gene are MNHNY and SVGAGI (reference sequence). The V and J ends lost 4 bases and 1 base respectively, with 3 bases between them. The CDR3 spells CASSSGTDTQYF. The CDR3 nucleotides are TGTGCCAGCAGTTCCGGCACAGATACGCAGTATTTT.

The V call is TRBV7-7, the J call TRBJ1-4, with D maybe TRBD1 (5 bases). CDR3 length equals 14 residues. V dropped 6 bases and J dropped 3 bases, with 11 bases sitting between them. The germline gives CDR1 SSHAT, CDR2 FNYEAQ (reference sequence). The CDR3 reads CASSPGRANEKLFF. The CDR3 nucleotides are TGTGCCAGCAGTCCCGGCAGGGCTAATGAAAAACTGTTTTTT.

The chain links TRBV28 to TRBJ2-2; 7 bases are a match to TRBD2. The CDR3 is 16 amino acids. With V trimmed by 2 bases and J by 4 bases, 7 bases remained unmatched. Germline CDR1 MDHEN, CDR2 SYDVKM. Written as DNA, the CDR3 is TGTGCCAGCAGTTTAGCAGGACTAGGCAGCACCGGGGAGCTGTTTTTT. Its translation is CASSLAGLGSTGELFF.

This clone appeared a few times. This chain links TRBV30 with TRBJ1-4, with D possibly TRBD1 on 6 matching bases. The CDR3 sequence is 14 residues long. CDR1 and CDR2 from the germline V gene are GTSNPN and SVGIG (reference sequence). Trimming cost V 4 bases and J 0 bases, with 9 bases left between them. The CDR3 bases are TGTGCCTGGAATCGACAGGCAACTAATGAAAAACTGTTTTTT. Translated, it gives CAWNRQATNEKLFF.

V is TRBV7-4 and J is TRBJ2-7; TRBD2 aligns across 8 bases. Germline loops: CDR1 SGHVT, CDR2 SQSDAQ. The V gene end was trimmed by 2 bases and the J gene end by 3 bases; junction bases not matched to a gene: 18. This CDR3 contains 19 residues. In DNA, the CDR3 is TGTGCCAGCAGCTTACAACCCCTTGAAACCGGGACTAGTTTCTACGAGCAGTACTTC. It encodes CASSLQPLETGTSFYEQYF.

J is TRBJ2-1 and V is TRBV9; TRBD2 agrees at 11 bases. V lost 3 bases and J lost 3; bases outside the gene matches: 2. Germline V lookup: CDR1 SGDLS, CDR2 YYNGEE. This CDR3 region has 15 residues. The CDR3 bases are TGTGCCAGCAGCGCGGGACTAGCGGACTACAATGAGCAGTTCTTC. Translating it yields CASSAGLADYNEQFF.

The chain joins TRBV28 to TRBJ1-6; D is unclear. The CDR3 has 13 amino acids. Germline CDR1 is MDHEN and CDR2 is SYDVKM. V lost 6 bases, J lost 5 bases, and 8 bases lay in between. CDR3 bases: TGTGCCAGCAGAACGGGGAATAATTCACCCCTCCACTTT. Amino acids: CASRTGNNSPLHF.

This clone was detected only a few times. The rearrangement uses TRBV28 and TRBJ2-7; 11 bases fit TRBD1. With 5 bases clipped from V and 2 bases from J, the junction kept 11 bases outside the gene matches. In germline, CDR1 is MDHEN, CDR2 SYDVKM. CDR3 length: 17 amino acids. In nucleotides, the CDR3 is TGTGCCAGCAGTCTCAGGCCGGGACAGGGGGTAACCTACGAGCAGTACTTC. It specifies CASSLRPGQGVTYEQYF.

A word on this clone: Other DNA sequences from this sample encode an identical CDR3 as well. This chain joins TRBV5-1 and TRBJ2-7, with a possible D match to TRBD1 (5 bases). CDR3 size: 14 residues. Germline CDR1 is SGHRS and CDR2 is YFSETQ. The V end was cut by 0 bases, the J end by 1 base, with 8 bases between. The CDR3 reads CASSLGQTSYEQYF. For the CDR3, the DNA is TGCGCCAGCAGCTTGGGACAGACTTCCTACGAGCAGTACTTC.

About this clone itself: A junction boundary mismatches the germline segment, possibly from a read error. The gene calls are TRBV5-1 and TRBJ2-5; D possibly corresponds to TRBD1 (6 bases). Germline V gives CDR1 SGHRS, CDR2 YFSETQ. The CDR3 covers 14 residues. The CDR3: CASSPGQYQGTQYF. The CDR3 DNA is TGCGCCAGCAGCCCCGGACAGTACCAAGGGACCCAGTACTTC.

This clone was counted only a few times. Here the CDR3 reads CASSDGGYQPQHF. CDR3 sequence (DNA): TGTGCCAGCAGTGACGGAGGGTATCAGCCCCAGCATTTT. The V gene is TRBV6-1, the J gene TRBJ1-5; D is uncertain. V was cut by 3 bases and J by 5 bases, with 8 bases left in between. Germline V lookup: CDR1 MNHNS, CDR2 SASEGT. The length of the CDR3 is 13 residues.

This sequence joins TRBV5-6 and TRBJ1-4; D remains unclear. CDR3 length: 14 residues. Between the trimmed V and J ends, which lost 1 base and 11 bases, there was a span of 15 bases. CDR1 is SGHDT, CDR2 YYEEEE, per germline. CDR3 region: CASSLWATGGKLFF. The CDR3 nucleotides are TGTGCCAGCAGCTTGTGGGCCACCGGTGGGAAACTGTTTTTT.

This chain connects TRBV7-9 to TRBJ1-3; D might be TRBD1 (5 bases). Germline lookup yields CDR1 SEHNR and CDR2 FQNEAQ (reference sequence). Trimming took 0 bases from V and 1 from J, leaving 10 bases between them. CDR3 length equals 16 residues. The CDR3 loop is CASSLAFQGSGNTIYF. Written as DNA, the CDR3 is TGTGCCAGCAGCTTAGCGTTTCAGGGTTCTGGAAACACCATATATTTT.

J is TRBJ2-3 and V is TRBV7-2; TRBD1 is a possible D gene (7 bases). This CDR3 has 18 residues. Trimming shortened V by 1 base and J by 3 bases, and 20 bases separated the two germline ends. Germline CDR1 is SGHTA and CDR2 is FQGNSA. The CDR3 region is CASSLGRGRGEVTDTQYF. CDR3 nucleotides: TGTGCCAGCAGCTTAGGGAGGGGCAGGGGGGAAGTTACAGATACGCAGTATTTT. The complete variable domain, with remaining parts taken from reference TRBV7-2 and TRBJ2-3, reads GAGVSQSPSNKVTEKGKDVELRCDPISGHTALYWYRQSLGQGLEFLIYFQGNSAPDKSGLPSDRFSAERTGGSVSTLTIQRTQQEDSAVYLCASSLGRGRGEVTDTQYFGPGTRLTVL.

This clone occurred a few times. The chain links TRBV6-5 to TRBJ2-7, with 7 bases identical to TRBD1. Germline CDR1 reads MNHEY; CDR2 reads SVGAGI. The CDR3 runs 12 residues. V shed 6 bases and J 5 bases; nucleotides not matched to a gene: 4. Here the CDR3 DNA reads TGTGCCAGCAGAGGGGACAGCCACGAGCAGTACTTC. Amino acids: CASRGDSHEQYF.

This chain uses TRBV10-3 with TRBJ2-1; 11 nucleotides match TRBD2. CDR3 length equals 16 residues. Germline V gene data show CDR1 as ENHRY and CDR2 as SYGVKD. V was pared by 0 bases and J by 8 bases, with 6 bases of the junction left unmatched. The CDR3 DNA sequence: TGTGCCATCAGTGAGTCGCGGTTAGCGGGAGGGTATGAGCAGTTCTTC. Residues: CAISESRLAGGYEQFF.

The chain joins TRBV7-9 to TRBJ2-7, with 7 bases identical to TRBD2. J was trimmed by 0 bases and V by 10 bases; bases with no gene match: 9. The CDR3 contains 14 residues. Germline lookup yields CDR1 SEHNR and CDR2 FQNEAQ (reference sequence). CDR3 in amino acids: CATEGLADSYEQYF. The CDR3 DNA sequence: TGTGCCACGGAGGGGCTAGCGGACTCCTACGAGCAGTACTTC.

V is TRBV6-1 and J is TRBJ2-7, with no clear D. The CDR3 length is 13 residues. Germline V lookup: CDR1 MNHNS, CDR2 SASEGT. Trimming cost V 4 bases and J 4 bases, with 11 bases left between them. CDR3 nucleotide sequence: TGTGCCAGCAGTGGCAGGATGAGTTACGAGCAGTACTTC. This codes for CASSGRMSYEQYF.

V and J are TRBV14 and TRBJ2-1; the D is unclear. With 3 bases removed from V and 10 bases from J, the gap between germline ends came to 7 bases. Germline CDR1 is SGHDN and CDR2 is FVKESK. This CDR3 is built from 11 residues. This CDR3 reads CASSHGVEQFF. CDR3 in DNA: TGTGCCAGCAGCCACGGTGTGGAGCAGTTCTTC. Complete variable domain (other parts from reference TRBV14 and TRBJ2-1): EAGVTQFPSHSVIEKGQTVTLRCDPISGHDNLYWYRRVMGKEIKFLLHFVKESKQDESGMPNNRFLAERTGGTYSTLKVQPAELEDSGVYFCASSHGVEQFFGPGTRLTVL.

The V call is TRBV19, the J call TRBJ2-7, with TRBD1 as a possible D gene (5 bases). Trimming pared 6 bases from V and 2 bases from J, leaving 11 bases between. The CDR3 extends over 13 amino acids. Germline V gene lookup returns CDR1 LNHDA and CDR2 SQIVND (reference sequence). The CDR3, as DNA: TGTGCCAGTAGCACAGGCCTGACCTACGAGCAGTACTTC. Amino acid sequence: CASSTGLTYEQYF.

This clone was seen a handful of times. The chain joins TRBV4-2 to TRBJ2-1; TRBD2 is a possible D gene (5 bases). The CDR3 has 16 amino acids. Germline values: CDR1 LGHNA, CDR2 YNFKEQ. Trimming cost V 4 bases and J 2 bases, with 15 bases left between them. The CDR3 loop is CASSRVGITTYNEQFF. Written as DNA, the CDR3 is TGTGCCAGCAGCCGCGTCGGGATCACTACCTACAATGAGCAGTTCTTC.

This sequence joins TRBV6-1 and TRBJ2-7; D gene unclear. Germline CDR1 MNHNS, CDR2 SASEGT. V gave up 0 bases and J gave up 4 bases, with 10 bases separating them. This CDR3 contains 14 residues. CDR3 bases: TGTGCCAGCAGTGAAGCTCCTAGAGGTTACGAGCAGTACTTC. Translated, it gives CASSEAPRGYEQYF.